The 26 T cell receptor beta chains presented below share a single source sample, sequenced in a study of molecular identifiers for immune sequencing clone quantification. One entry per CDR3 protein results from TCRdb running MiXCR on the PCR reads. The table includes 300,000 to 350,000 distinct CDR3 sequences, around a fifth detected once. The sample consisted of naive CD8+ T cells from blood, with Jurkat cell RNA spiked in. The sample's subset: FACS-sorted CD8+CD4-CCR7+CD45RA+ naive T cells. These receptors came from a human donor in good health. Some libraries in this study had Jurkat cell RNA spiked in.

This clonotype was detected a few times. The J gene is TRBJ2-7, the V gene TRBV27; the match to TRBD2 covers 7 bases. This CDR3 region has 13 residues. Germline assignment: CDR1 MNHEY and CDR2 SMNVEV (reference sequence). The V segment lost 6 bases and the J segment 4 bases; nucleotides outside the gene matches: 6. CDR3 coding DNA: TGTGCCAGCAGAGCGGGACTAAGATACGAGCAGTACTTC. Protein product: CASRAGLRYEQYF.

This clonotype was detected ten times or more. The chain employs TRBV6-5 and TRBJ2-1; 7 bases agree with TRBD1. Germline CDR1 reads MNHEY; CDR2 reads SVGAGI. The CDR3 runs to 14 residues. The V gene end was trimmed by 2 bases and the J gene end by 6 bases; junction bases not matched to a gene: 4. The CDR3 spells CASSYGSGGNEQFF. CDR3 nucleotides: TGTGCCAGCAGTTACGGGTCAGGGGGCAATGAGCAGTTCTTC.

About this clonotype: A clone one base away is much larger, so this may be a read error. The V and J genes are TRBV5-4 and TRBJ2-7; no definite D call. CDR1 is SGHNT, CDR2 YYREEE, per germline (reference sequence). The CDR3 consists of 15 residues. The CDR3 region is CAGSLVGGTPYEQYF. Written as DNA, the CDR3 is TGTGCCGGCAGCTTGGTCGGCGGAACTCCCTACGAGCAGTACTTC.

This clonotype was recorded at least ten times. V is TRBV12-3 or TRBV12-4 and J is TRBJ2-4; 7 bases agree with TRBD1. The junction had 12 bases not matched to a gene; V was cut back by 7 bases and J by 9 bases. The CDR3 runs to 14 residues. CDR3 protein: CASTLTGESIIQYF. The CDR3 DNA sequence: TGTGCCAGCACCCTCACAGGGGAGAGTATCATTCAGTACTTC.

In regard to this clonotype: A read error may be the cause here, since a much bigger clone is one base away. Here the CDR3 omits its conserved ending phenylalanine or tryptophan, so a read error is the likely source. This chain connects TRBV12-3 or TRBV12-4 to TRBJ2-5, with D tentatively TRBD1 (5 bases). The V end lost 7 bases, the J end lost 2 bases, and 17 bases lay between the germline ends. The CDR3 has 15 amino acids. CDR3 in amino acids: CASTPTGPRQETQYS. CDR3 DNA sequence: TGTGCCAGCACCCCTACAGGTCCGCGACAAGAGACCCAGTACTCC.

J is TRBJ1-5 and V is TRBV5-6; 7 positions match TRBD1. V lost 5 bases to trimming and J lost 2 bases; unmatched junction nucleotides: 7. CDR3 length: 15 amino acids. Per germline, CDR1 SGHDT and CDR2 YYEEEE. The CDR3 region is CASSERGLGNQPQHF. The DNA of the CDR3 is TGTGCCAGCAGTGAGAGGGGGCTAGGCAATCAGCCCCAGCATTTT.

This clonotype has ten or more counts. This chain joins TRBV4-3 and TRBJ2-7; either TRBD1 or TRBD2 may fit D (5 bases each). The CDR3 totals 16 residues. Germline CDR1 LGHNA, CDR2 YSLEER. The V end lost 0 bases, the J end lost 2 bases, and 14 bases lay between the germline ends. Here the CDR3 DNA reads TGCGCCAGCAGCCAAGATCTTGAGGGGTCCCCCTACGAGCAGTACTTC. Amino acid sequence: CASSQDLEGSPYEQYF.

This clonotype has at least ten counts. V and J are TRBV29-1 and TRBJ2-5; D possibly corresponds to TRBD1 (6 bases). The CDR3 runs 15 residues. Trimming shortened V by 7 bases and J by 4 bases, and 22 bases separated the two germline ends. In germline, CDR1 is SQVTM, CDR2 ANQGSEA. This CDR3 is CSAETGMGLPETQYF. The CDR3 DNA reads TGCAGCGCAGAAACAGGGATGGGGCTTCCAGAGACCCAGTACTTC.

Many counts were recorded for this clonotype. The V call is TRBV12-3 or TRBV12-4, the J call TRBJ2-3; D gene unclear. Trimming took off 1 base at V and 2 bases at J, with 4 bases between the two ends. CDR3 length equals 13 residues. The CDR3 region is CASSLGTTDTQYF. DNA for the CDR3: TGTGCCAGCAGTTTAGGGACCACAGATACGCAGTATTTT.

V is TRBV19 and J is TRBJ1-2, with no clear D. Per germline, CDR1 LNHDA and CDR2 SQIVND (reference sequence). V dropped 4 bases and J dropped 3 bases, with 24 bases sitting between them. The CDR3 has 18 amino acids. CDR3 sequence: CASSTDLFGQTTDYGYTF. Here the CDR3 DNA reads TGTGCCAGTAGTACAGATCTATTCGGCCAGACTACCGACTATGGCTACACCTTC.

This clonotype was found many times. The rearrangement uses TRBV30 and TRBJ1-4; D is perhaps TRBD1 (5 bases). V lost 0 bases to trimming and J lost 8 bases, with 16 bases between them. CDR1 is GTSNPN and CDR2 is SVGIG in the germline V gene (reference sequence). The CDR3 runs to 15 residues. CDR3: CAWSVLRGRNEKLFF. As DNA, the CDR3 is TGTGCCTGGAGTGTACTAAGGGGAAGGAACGAAAAACTGTTTTTT.

The V and J genes are TRBV5-4 and TRBJ2-3, with a weak D call TRBD2 (7 bases). The ends were cut back, 4 bases at V and 2 bases at J, with 14 bases in the middle. This CDR3 has 15 amino acids. The V gene's germline CDR1 is SGHNT and CDR2 YYREEE (reference sequence). The CDR3 nucleotides read TGTGCCAGCAGCCCGATGGGGGGGGCCACAGATACGCAGTATTTT. This translates into CASSPMGGATDTQYF.

A few counts support this clonotype. The chain joins TRBV6-5 to TRBJ2-7; a weak D match, TRBD1 (6 bases). This CDR3 is 17 amino acids long. Germline CDR1 is MNHEY and CDR2 is SVGAGI. V was shortened by 0 bases and J by 1 base, with 16 bases between the two germline ends. The CDR3: CASSYSTPRGLSYEQYF. The DNA of the CDR3 is TGTGCCAGCAGTTACTCGACCCCCAGGGGCCTTTCCTACGAGCAGTACTTC.

This clonotype was seen at least ten times. The J gene is TRBJ2-4, the V gene TRBV7-9, with D perhaps matching TRBD1 (6 bases). The V gene's germline CDR1 is SEHNR and CDR2 FQNEAQ (reference sequence). The V end lost 7 bases, the J end lost 8 bases, and 18 bases lay between the germline ends. The CDR3 length is 14 residues. The CDR3 DNA sequence: TGTGCCAGCACCCACCTAGGACAGTTAGACATTCAGTACTTC. This translates into CASTHLGQLDIQYF.

This clonotype was seen many times. The chain has TRBV29-1 and TRBJ2-2, with D uncertain. The CDR3 runs 15 residues. Trimming stripped 2 bases from V and 0 bases from J, with 10 bases between. CDR1 and CDR2 from the germline V gene are SQVTM and ANQGSEA. This chain's CDR3 is CSVERRQANTGELFF. The CDR3 bases are TGCAGCGTTGAACGGCGGCAAGCGAACACCGGGGAGCTGTTTTTT.

This clonotype has more than one count but fewer than ten. The CDR3: CASIGEGNRSTEAFF. The CDR3 coding sequence is TGTGCCAGCATCGGGGAAGGTAACCGGAGCACTGAAGCTTTCTTT. The chain joins TRBV27 to TRBJ1-1; D call uncertain. CDR3 length equals 15 residues. V shed 7 bases and J shed 4 bases, with 19 bases lying between them. The V gene's germline CDR1 is MNHEY and CDR2 SMNVEV (reference sequence).

This clonotype was recorded many times. The chain uses TRBV6-5 and TRBJ2-7; 10 positions match TRBD2. V dropped 6 bases and J dropped 1; count of bases not matched to a gene: 6. From germline, CDR1 is MNHEY and CDR2 SVGAGI. This CDR3 has 15 amino acids. This CDR3 is CASSYIAGGSYEQYF. CDR3 nucleotides: TGTGCCAGCAGCTATATAGCGGGAGGATCCTACGAGCAGTACTTC.

This clonotype appeared many times. The chain recombines TRBV4-3 with TRBJ1-1; no clear D. The CDR3 runs 16 residues. Germline V lookup: CDR1 LGHNA, CDR2 YSLEER. The V and J ends lost 0 bases and 5 bases respectively, with 16 bases between them. The CDR3 loop reads CASSQEGAEGRTEAFF. The CDR3 DNA reads as TGCGCCAGCAGCCAAGAGGGCGCGGAGGGTCGGACTGAAGCTTTCTTT.

V is TRBV27 and J is TRBJ1-1; the D is unclear. This CDR3 is 13 amino acids long. The germline V and J ends were trimmed by 3 bases and 7 bases, with 12 bases remaining between them. Germline assignment: CDR1 MNHEY and CDR2 SMNVEV (reference sequence). The CDR3 loop is CASSFTRSHEAFF. CDR3 in DNA: TGTGCCAGCAGTTTTACCCGGTCTCATGAAGCTTTCTTT.

This clonotype has ten or more counts. This chain links TRBV2 with TRBJ2-5; 14 bases agree with TRBD2. Looked up from germline, CDR1 is SNHLY and CDR2 is FYNNEI. V lost 8 bases to trimming and J lost 2 bases; unmatched junction nucleotides: 7. This CDR3 is built from 16 residues. CDR3 in amino acids: CASRGLAGARQETQYF. CDR3 nucleotides: TGTGCCAGCCGGGGACTAGCGGGGGCGAGGCAAGAGACCCAGTACTTC.

This clonotype was seen ten or more times. The gene calls are TRBV14 and TRBJ2-1; D ambiguous. The V end was cut by 3 bases, the J end by 0 bases, with 15 bases between. CDR1 is SGHDN and CDR2 is FVKESK in the germline V gene. The CDR3 has 17 residues. The CDR3 nucleotides read TGTGCCAGCAGCCATCACCCCCGACATAGCTCCTACAATGAGCAGTTCTTC. Its translation is CASSHHPRHSSYNEQFF.

V and J are TRBV7-9 and TRBJ2-7, with TRBD1 matching over 7 bases. Germline loops: CDR1 SEHNR, CDR2 FQNEAQ (reference sequence). This CDR3 is built from 16 residues. V shed 1 base and J 1 base; nucleotides not matched to a gene: 7. The CDR3 loop is CASSLERGRRSYEQYF. CDR3 DNA: TGTGCCAGCAGCTTAGAAAGGGGGCGACGGTCCTACGAGCAGTACTTC.

As for this clonotype: A much larger clone is a single base away; this may be a read error. The V call is TRBV6-6, the J call TRBJ2-1; D is perhaps TRBD2 (6 bases). The CDR3 is 16 amino acids. V dropped 5 bases and J dropped 7 bases, with 21 bases sitting between them. Looked up from germline, CDR1 is MNHNY and CDR2 is SVGAGI (reference sequence). This CDR3 reads CASSEGLGKGKNEQFF. CDR3 DNA: TGTGCCAGCAGTGAGGGACTGGGGAAGGGAAAAAATGAGCAGTTCTTC.

Of note for this clonotype: The junction departs from germline at one end; a sequencing error may be responsible. The chain has TRBV19 and TRBJ2-3; TRBD1 aligns across 8 bases. The germline CDR1 and CDR2 sequences are LNHDA and SQIVND (reference sequence). This CDR3 region has 17 residues. The CDR3 sequence is CASSFLTRTGRTDTRYF. The CDR3 DNA reads as TGTGCCAGTAGTTTTCTTACCCGGACAGGGCGCACAGATACGCGGTATTTT.

This clonotype was seen repeatedly, ten times or more. This chain joins TRBV6-6 and TRBJ2-5, with D unclear. The V end was cut by 0 bases, the J end by 7 bases, with 12 bases between. The CDR3 is made up of 14 amino acids. Germline V lookup: CDR1 MNHNY, CDR2 SVGAGI (reference sequence). As DNA, the CDR3 is TGTGCCAGCAGTTACTCTGAAGGGCTGGGGACCCAGTACTTC. Its translation: CASSYSEGLGTQYF.

This clonotype has ten or more counts. V is TRBV28 and J is TRBJ2-6; 11 bases agree with TRBD1. J lost 2 bases, V lost 5 bases, and 26 bases had no gene match. The CDR3 runs to 24 residues. Germline V gives CDR1 MDHEN, CDR2 SYDVKM. For the CDR3, the DNA is TGTGCCAGCAGTCCCCCGGGACAGGGGGTCTATGGGGTGTTCGCGGAGACTGGGGCCAACGTCCTGACTTTC. Translation gives CASSPPGQGVYGVFAETGANVLTF.